The 14 T cell receptor beta chains below come from one sample, sequenced in a study of human T cells and chemical hapten exposure. TCRdb passed the RACE reads through MiXCR, listing each CDR3 protein once. This sample has some 120,000 distinct CDR3 sequences, with around 8.2% found just once. Specified time point: healthy volunteer bleed at 2 weeks. Before extraction, the whole blood was not fractionated, and total RNA was taken from it. The sample taken for sequencing was whole blood. The receptors come from a male donor in good health. Some clones in this sample may be carry-over from other donors' samples.

Of note for this clonotype: Germline is not matched at one junction end, which may reflect a read error. The chain carries TRBV20-1 and TRBJ1-1; 8 nucleotides match TRBD1. This CDR3 spans 14 amino acids. Germline V gene sequence: CDR1 DFQATT, CDR2 SNEGSKA (reference sequence). For the CDR3, the DNA is TGCAGCGCTAGAGAATGGACAGGGTCGTCTGAAGCTTTCTTT. This translates into CSAREWTGSSEAFF.

The rearrangement links TRBV3-1 to TRBJ2-3; TRBD1 or TRBD2 may be the D gene (7 bases each). This CDR3 has 18 amino acids. Germline V gene sequence: CDR1 LGHDT, CDR2 YNNKEL (reference sequence). V was trimmed by 1 base and J by 1 base, leaving 18 bases between them. As DNA, the CDR3 is TGTGCCAGCAGCCAAGCGACAGGGAGGGAATACGGCACAGATACGCAGTATTTT. It yields the protein CASSQATGREYGTDTQYF.

This clonotype was observed a handful of times. The J gene is TRBJ2-5, the V gene TRBV2; TRBD2 is a possible D gene (5 bases). This CDR3 contains 15 residues. Germline V gives CDR1 SNHLY, CDR2 FYNNEI. V shed 8 bases and J shed 2 bases, with 18 bases lying between them. The CDR3: CASVRDPNVQETQYF. DNA of the CDR3: TGTGCCAGCGTACGGGATCCTAATGTTCAAGAGACCCAGTACTTC.

The chain couples TRBV25-1 to TRBJ1-5; the match to TRBD1 covers 9 bases. With V trimmed by 4 bases and J by 6 bases, 7 bases remained unmatched. This CDR3 is 15 amino acids long. In germline, CDR1 is MGHDK, CDR2 SYGVNS. CDR3 loop: CASSGQGERGQPQHF. The CDR3 nucleotides read TGTGCCAGCAGTGGACAGGGGGAACGAGGTCAGCCCCAGCATTTT.

This chain joins TRBV19 and TRBJ2-5; 8 bases line up with TRBD1. This CDR3 has 15 residues. Germline V gene sequence: CDR1 LNHDA, CDR2 SQIVND (reference sequence). V lost 3 bases to trimming and J lost 7 bases; unmatched junction nucleotides: 10. CDR3 region: CASSIATGEDVTQYF. CDR3 in DNA: TGTGCCAGTAGTATCGCGACAGGGGAGGACGTGACCCAGTACTTC. Complete variable domain (other parts from reference TRBV19 and TRBJ2-5): DGGITQSPKYLFRKEGQNVTLSCEQNLNHDAMYWYRQDPGQGLRLIYYSQIVNDFQKGDIAEGYSVSREKKESFPLTVTSAQKNPTAFYLCASSIATGEDVTQYFGPGTRLLVL.

This clonotype was observed a handful of times. The rearrangement joins TRBV20-1 to TRBJ2-2, with D possibly being TRBD1 or TRBD2 (5 bases each). The germline V and J ends were trimmed by 1 base and 1 base, with 13 bases remaining between them. Germline V CDR1 and CDR2: DFQATT, SNEGSKA (reference sequence). This CDR3 has 16 amino acids. CDR3 region: CSARAATGGNTGELFF. The DNA for the CDR3 is TGCAGTGCTAGAGCCGCCACTGGGGGGAACACCGGGGAGCTGTTTTTT.

The chain joins TRBV14 to TRBJ2-3; tentatively, D is TRBD2 (5 bases). The V gene's germline CDR1 is SGHDN and CDR2 FVKESK. The V end lost 1 base, the J end lost 0 bases, and 17 bases lay between the germline ends. This CDR3 spans 18 amino acids. The CDR3 DNA reads TGTGCCAGCAGCCAAGTATGGTTCGGGCAGCGGAGCACAGATACGCAGTATTTT. It encodes CASSQVWFGQRSTDTQYF.

This clonotype was picked up many times. CDR3 sequence: CASSSAFPNTGELFF. The CDR3, as DNA: TGTGCCAGCAGCTCTGCCTTCCCCAACACCGGGGAGCTGTTTTTT. V is TRBV7-9 and J is TRBJ2-2; no reliable D call. V lost 4 bases and J lost 2, with 11 bases in between. Germline-derived CDR1 and CDR2 are SEHNR and FQNEAQ (reference sequence). This CDR3 region has 15 residues.

This clonotype has more than one count but fewer than ten. The chain combines TRBV15 with TRBJ1-5; TRBD1 matches at 8 bases. CDR1 LNHNV and CDR2 YYDKDF come from the germline V gene (reference sequence). V was pared by 0 bases and J by 5 bases, with 6 bases of the junction left unmatched. CDR3 size: 16 residues. The CDR3 is CATSRDRDRLYQPQHF. The DNA for the CDR3 is TGTGCCACCAGCAGAGATCGGGACAGGCTATATCAGCCCCAGCATTTT.

This clonotype was counted between two and nine times. J is TRBJ2-2 and V is TRBV4-1; D gene unclear. The CDR3 has 15 residues. Trimming left V 3 bases short and J 2 bases short, with 10 bases between. CDR1 and CDR2 (germline): MGHRA, YSYEKL. The CDR3 protein is CASSQPGLNTGELFF. CDR3 DNA sequence: TGCGCCAGCAGCCAGCCGGGCCTTAACACCGGGGAGCTGTTTTTT.

In this sample, this clonotype turned up a few times. V and J are TRBV12-3 or TRBV12-4 and TRBJ2-7; 8 nucleotides line up with TRBD1. J was trimmed by 11 bases and V by 5 bases; bases with no gene match: 5. The CDR3 consists of 11 residues. CDR3 in DNA: TGTGCCAGCAGTGGTGGACAGGGAGAGTACTTC. This codes for CASSGGQGEYF.

This clonotype was counted between two and nine times. This chain links TRBV7-9 with TRBJ2-2; D uncertain. The germline V gene has CDR1 SEHNR and CDR2 FQNEAQ (reference sequence). There are 13 residues in the CDR3. Trimming took 0 bases from V and 5 from J, leaving 4 bases between them. CDR3 sequence reads: CASSLALTGELFF. The CDR3 coding sequence is TGTGCCAGCAGCTTAGCGCTAACCGGGGAGCTGTTTTTT. The complete variable domain, with remaining parts taken from reference TRBV7-9 and TRBJ2-2, reads DTGVSQNPRHKITKRGQNVTFRCDPISEHNRLYWYRQTLGQGPEFLTYFQNEAQLEKSRLLSDRFSAERPKGSFSTLEIQRTEQGDSAMYLCASSLALTGELFFGEGSRLTVL.

The chain couples TRBV12-3 or TRBV12-4 to TRBJ2-1; D remains unclear. Trimming cost V 4 bases and J 8 bases, with 12 bases left between them. CDR3 size: 13 residues. The CDR3 nucleotides are TGTGCCAGCAGTTCCCAATTGGCGGATGAGCAGTTCTTC. Amino acids: CASSSQLADEQFF.

At least ten counts were recorded for this clonotype. This sequence joins TRBV4-3 and TRBJ2-7; 11 bases are shared with TRBD2. After removal of 0 bases from V and 2 bases from J, the junction contained 0 bases not matched to a gene. Germline CDR1 LGHNA, CDR2 YSLEER. This CDR3 has 15 amino acids. The CDR3 nucleotides read TGCGCCAGCAGCCAAGAGGGACTAGCGGCCTACGAGCAGTACTTC. Its translation is CASSQEGLAAYEQYF.